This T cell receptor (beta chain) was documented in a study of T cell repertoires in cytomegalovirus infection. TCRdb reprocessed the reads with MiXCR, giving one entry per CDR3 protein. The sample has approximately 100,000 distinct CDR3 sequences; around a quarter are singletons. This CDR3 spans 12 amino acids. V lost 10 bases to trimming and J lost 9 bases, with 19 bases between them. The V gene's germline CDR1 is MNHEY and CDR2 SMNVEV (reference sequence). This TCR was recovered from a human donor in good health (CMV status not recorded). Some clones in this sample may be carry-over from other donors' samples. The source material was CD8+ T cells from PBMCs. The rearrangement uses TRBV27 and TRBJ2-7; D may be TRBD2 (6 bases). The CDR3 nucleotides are TGTGCCACCCGCGGCGGGGTTAGGGGGCAGTACTTC. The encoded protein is CATRGGVRGQYF.